This T cell receptor (beta chain) was recorded in a study of cytotoxic CD8 clonotypes in ibrutinib-treated CLL. Study at large: Overall, 25 or so responses were partial and 2 complete; following median roughly 70 months, about 15 patients stayed remitted and about 12 progressed.

Library input was about 2.2 micrograms of DNA from cryopreserved PBMCs. Points from the study as a whole: The clonality rise at ibrutinib response reflected private clonotype expansion.

This clone was seen a few times. The antigen is not known. Method: immunoSEQ multiplex PCR; TCRdb's copy keeps in-frame clones and lacks some. The sample lists tens of thousands of clones, about half occurring once. CDR1 is SEHNR and CDR2 is FQNEAQ in the germline V gene (reference sequence). This CDR3 contains 14 residues. The V end lost 7 bases, the J end lost 0 bases, and 13 bases lay between the germline ends. V usage is TRBV7-9 and J usage is TRBJ2-7; D tentatively fits TRBD1 or TRBD2 (5 bases each). Material: PBMCs, obtained after 12 months of ibrutinib treatment. The sequence was obtained from a human donor with chronic lymphocytic leukemia. CDR3 in DNA: TGTGCCAGCACCTGGGACGGAAGCTCCTACGAGCAGTACTTC. This sequence encodes CASTWDGSSYEQYF.